Each of the 21 T cell receptor beta chains below was sequenced from the same sample in a study of blood T cell repertoires in COVID-19. The method was immunoSEQ multiplex PCR; TCRdb's version includes in-frame clones alone and lacks a portion of them. Of 63,000 or so clones in the sample, approximately 86% are singletons; the top ten hold roughly a sixth. Material for sequencing was peripheral blood. The receptors derive from an elderly man with active COVID-19.

The gene calls are TRBV30 and TRBJ2-1; TRBD1 agrees at 7 bases. The CDR3 is 14 residues long. CDR1 GTSNPN and CDR2 SVGIG come from the germline V gene (reference sequence). The ends lost 5 bases at V and 3 bases at J; junction bases unmatched: 7. The CDR3 nucleotides read TGTGCCTGGGATTGGGACAGCGACTACAATGAGCAGTTCTTC. Protein sequence: CAWDWDSDYNEQFF.

The V call is TRBV6-5, the J call TRBJ2-3; D possibly corresponds to TRBD2 (6 bases). Germline assignment: CDR1 MNHEY and CDR2 SVGAGI. V was trimmed by 8 bases and J by 5 bases, leaving 20 bases between them. The CDR3 is made up of 15 amino acids. CDR3 sequence: CASALGGGVGDTQYF. CDR3 DNA sequence: TGTGCCAGCGCCCTCGGGGGAGGAGTAGGAGATACGCAGTATTTT.

J is TRBJ2-1 and V is TRBV19; 10 nucleotides line up with TRBD2. The CDR3 loop spans 17 amino acids. Germline V gene sequence: CDR1 LNHDA, CDR2 SQIVND (reference sequence). V was clipped by 0 bases and J by 7 bases; unmatched bases: 9. CDR3 sequence reads: CASSIDLAGAPGNEQFF. CDR3 DNA: TGTGCCAGTAGTATAGATCTAGCGGGGGCCCCGGGGAATGAGCAGTTCTTC.

The V call is TRBV7-8, the J call TRBJ2-1, with 8 bases aligning to TRBD2. J lost 2 bases, V lost 5 bases, and 11 bases had no gene match. CDR1 is SGHVS, CDR2 FQNEAQ, per germline. This CDR3 is 17 amino acids long. CDR3 in DNA: TGTGCCAGCAGCCCAAATGCGGGAGGTCGCGCCTACAATGAGCAGTTCTTC. Translation gives CASSPNAGGRAYNEQFF.

The table lists this clone with a few counts. V and J are TRBV11-2 and TRBJ1-1, with D uncertain. Germline CDR1 and CDR2: SGHAT and FQNNGV. This CDR3 region has 13 residues. V was cut by 2 bases and J by 5 bases, with 9 bases left in between. The CDR3 protein is CASSLYRGTEAFF. The CDR3 nucleotides are TGTGCCAGCAGCTTATATCGGGGAACTGAAGCTTTCTTT. Full variable domain (missing parts from reference TRBV11-2 and TRBJ1-1): EAGVAQSPRYKIIEKRQSVAFWCNPISGHATLYWYQQILGQGPKLLIQFQNNGVVDDSQLPKDRFSAERLKGVDSTLKIQPAKLEDSAVYLCASSLYRGTEAFFGQGTRLTVV.

The chain recombines TRBV2 with TRBJ1-1; 9 bases align to TRBD1. V trimming: 9 bases; J trimming: 1 base; junction bases outside the gene matches: 0. Germline CDR1 reads SNHLY; CDR2 reads FYNNEI. This CDR3 comprises 12 residues. CDR3 in amino acids: CARDRGNTEAFF. CDR3 bases: TGTGCCAGGGACAGGGGGAACACTGAAGCTTTCTTT.

The chain couples TRBV7-2 to TRBJ2-6, with D possibly TRBD1 on 6 matching bases. CDR3 length equals 16 residues. With 6 bases removed from V and 0 bases from J, the gap between germline ends came to 12 bases. Germline V CDR1 and CDR2: SGHTA, FQGNSA. The CDR3 protein is CASSRDMSSGANVLTF. The CDR3 region has the DNA TGTGCCAGCAGTCGGGACATGAGCTCTGGGGCCAACGTCCTGACTTTC.

As DNA, the CDR3 is TGTGCCAGCAGTCGACTACAGCGAACTAATGAAAAACTGTTTTTT. It specifies CASSRLQRTNEKLFF. The V and J genes are TRBV6-2 or TRBV6-3 and TRBJ1-4, with no clear D. The V gene lost 5 bases and the J gene lost 1 base, with 11 bases spanning the gap. Germline CDR1 is MNHEY and CDR2 is SVGEGT. The CDR3 has 15 amino acids.

The chain recombines TRBV27 with TRBJ1-6; D might be TRBD1 (5 bases). This CDR3 is 20 amino acids long. Trimming removed 6 bases at V and 1 base at J, with 25 bases between. Germline CDR1 and CDR2: MNHEY and SMNVEV (reference sequence). CDR3 nucleotides: TGTGCCAGCAGCCCGCAGTCGCTCTTCAGGGCCGGTTCCTATAATTCACCCCTCCACTTT. Translating it yields CASSPQSLFRAGSYNSPLHF.

Here the CDR3 reads CASSQDRGLAGGRSSTDTQYF. For the CDR3, the DNA is TGCGCCAGCAGCCAAGATAGGGGACTAGCGGGGGGCCGTTCTAGCACAGATACGCAGTATTTT. The chain recombines TRBV4-1 with TRBJ2-3, with 15 bases fitting TRBD2. Germline V CDR1 and CDR2: MGHRA, YSYEKL. The CDR3 contains 21 residues. The ends lost 0 bases at V and 0 bases at J; junction bases unmatched: 10.

This clone has a handful of counts. The V gene is TRBV19, the J gene TRBJ1-5; possible D gene TRBD1, 6 bases. V gave up 7 bases and J gave up 5 bases, with 15 bases separating them. This CDR3 has 14 amino acids. Germline CDR1 LNHDA, CDR2 SQIVND (reference sequence). The CDR3 coding sequence is TGTGCCAGTACTGGAACAGGGAGTTATCAGCCCCAGCATTTT. This sequence encodes CASTGTGSYQPQHF.

The V call is TRBV27, the J call TRBJ1-2; D unresolved. The CDR3 length is 15 residues. The V end was cut by 3 bases, the J end by 8 bases, with 19 bases between. From germline, CDR1 is MNHEY and CDR2 SMNVEV (reference sequence). CDR3 nucleotide sequence: TGTGCCAGCAGTTTCGGTTCAAGGACCCCGGGGGGCTACACCTTC. Translating gives CASSFGSRTPGGYTF.

The chain links TRBV6-6 to TRBJ2-1; tentative D call: TRBD1 (6 bases). This CDR3 spans 16 amino acids. Deletions cut 2 bases from V and 4 bases from J, with 15 bases between. Germline V gene lookup returns CDR1 MNHNY and CDR2 SVGAGI (reference sequence). CDR3 in DNA: TGTGCCAGCAGTTACACTGGACAGTTCTCTTACAATGAGCAGTTCTTC. It yields the protein CASSYTGQFSYNEQFF.

The chain employs TRBV18 and TRBJ1-4; 12 nucleotides match TRBD1. The germline gives CDR1 KGHSH, CDR2 LQKENI. With 3 bases clipped from V and 7 bases from J, the junction kept 12 bases outside the gene matches. The CDR3 consists of 18 residues. For the CDR3, the DNA is TGTGCCAGCTCACCCCTTTGGGGACAGGGGGCCCGAAGTGAAAAACTGTTTTTT. As protein: CASSPLWGQGARSEKLFF.

Regarding this clone: Other DNA sequences in this specimen translate into the identical CDR3. The V call is TRBV19, the J call TRBJ1-1; 7 bases map to TRBD1. From germline, CDR1 is LNHDA and CDR2 SQIVND (reference sequence). The CDR3 extends over 14 amino acids. J lost 1 base, V lost 7 bases, and 6 bases had no gene match. The CDR3: CASTLGTANTEAFF. The CDR3 bases are TGTGCCAGTACCCTAGGGACAGCGAACACTGAAGCTTTCTTT.

The V call is TRBV7-9, the J call TRBJ1-2, with D possibly being TRBD1 (6 bases). Trimming cost V 3 bases and J 7 bases, with 18 bases left between them. The CDR3 sequence is 15 residues long. Germline V gene lookup returns CDR1 SEHNR and CDR2 FQNEAQ (reference sequence). This chain's CDR3 is CASSFPEQGSPGYTF. CDR3 nucleotide sequence: TGTGCCAGCAGCTTCCCTGAACAGGGTTCCCCTGGCTACACCTTC. Variable domain in full (rest from reference TRBV7-9 and TRBJ1-2): DTGVSQNPRHKITKRGQNVTFRCDPISEHNRLYWYRQTLGQGPEFLTYFQNEAQLEKSRLLSDRFSAERPKGSFSTLEIQRTEQGDSAMYLCASSFPEQGSPGYTFGSGTRLTVV.

This chain connects TRBV9 to TRBJ1-4; 10 positions agree with TRBD1. J was trimmed by 6 bases and V by 1 base; bases with no gene match: 3. CDR3 length equals 15 residues. Per germline, CDR1 SGDLS and CDR2 YYNGEE. CDR3 protein: CASSVQGQGYEKLFF. The CDR3 region has the DNA TGTGCCAGCAGCGTACAGGGACAGGGGTATGAAAAACTGTTTTTT.

This clone came up once. The chain recombines TRBV7-8 with TRBJ1-1; no definite D call. The CDR3 sequence is 14 residues long. Germline-derived CDR1 and CDR2 are SGHVS and FQNEAQ. Trimming left V 5 bases short and J 2 bases short, with 12 bases between. The DNA for the CDR3 is TGTGCCAGCAGCATACGGACTGAAAACACTGAAGCTTTCTTT. Translating gives CASSIRTENTEAFF.

J is TRBJ2-1 and V is TRBV2; TRBD2 matches 9 bases. The germline V gene encodes CDR1 SNHLY and CDR2 FYNNEI. CDR3 size: 13 residues. V was clipped by 11 bases and J by 5 bases; unmatched bases: 7. The CDR3 DNA sequence: TGTGCCGATTCCGGGACTAGCAACAATGAGCAGTTCTTC. Its translation is CADSGTSNNEQFF.

This CDR3 reads CASSVSEGSYNEQFF. In DNA, the CDR3 is TGTGCCAGCAGCGTAAGTGAGGGAAGCTACAATGAGCAGTTCTTC. The V gene is TRBV9, the J gene TRBJ2-1; D is possibly TRBD2 (5 bases). V was cut by 1 base and J by 3 bases, with 11 bases left in between. The CDR3 runs 15 residues. Germline loops: CDR1 SGDLS, CDR2 YYNGEE.

This sequence joins TRBV7-2 and TRBJ1-5; D uncertain. The CDR3 loop spans 16 amino acids. Germline lookup yields CDR1 SGHTA and CDR2 FQGNSA. V lost 3 bases, J lost 1 base, and 13 bases lay in between. The DNA of the CDR3 is TGTGCCAGCAGCTTGGAGTCGGGGTTAAGCAATCAGCCCCAGCATTTT. Encoded protein: CASSLESGLSNQPQHF.